The text below deals with one T cell receptor beta chain. Its antigen is currently unknown. The CDR3 length is 15 residues. Trimming removed 0 bases at V and 0 bases at J, with 10 bases between. Per the germline V gene, CDR1 is SGHTS and CDR2 is YDEGEE. This sample was included in a study of T-cell memory formation after mild COVID-19. In TCRdb, the 5' RACE reads were re-called with MiXCR into one record per CDR3 protein. The top ten clones hold around 9% of a sample with 350,000 to 450,000 distinct CDR3 sequences, approximately 24% of them seen once. Study observations and caveats: Memory from before infection featured some responding clones, which suggests cross-reactive memory joined. CD4+ contracting clones lay mainly in CM and EM, CD8+ ones in EMRA.

The TCR was taken from an adult woman who had mild COVID-19 (a few samples of this study predate the infection). Cell type and time point are not known. Input material: PBMCs or a T cell subset sorted from them (not recorded which). V is TRBV5-8 and J is TRBJ2-7, with D unresolved. The CDR3, as DNA: TGTGCCAGCAGCTTGGATCAAGCGAGCTCCTACGAGCAGTACTTC. Amino acid sequence: CASSLDQASSYEQYF.